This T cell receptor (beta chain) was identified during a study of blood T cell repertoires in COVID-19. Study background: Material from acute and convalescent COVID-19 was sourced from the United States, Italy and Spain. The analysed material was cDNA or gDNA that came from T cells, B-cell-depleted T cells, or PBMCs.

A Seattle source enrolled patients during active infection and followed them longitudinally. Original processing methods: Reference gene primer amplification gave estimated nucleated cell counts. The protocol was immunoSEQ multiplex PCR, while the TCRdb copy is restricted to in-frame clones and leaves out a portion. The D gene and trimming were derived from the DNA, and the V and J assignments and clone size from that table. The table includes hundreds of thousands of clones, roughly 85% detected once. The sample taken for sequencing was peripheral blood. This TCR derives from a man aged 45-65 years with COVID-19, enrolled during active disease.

The CDR3 bases are TGTGCCAGCAGCCAACAACAGGGGGCCGGGCAGCCCCAGCATTTT. Translation: CASSQQQGAGQPQHF. The chain couples TRBV3-1 (or the pseudogene TRBV3-2) to TRBJ1-5; 9 positions match TRBD1. There are 15 residues in the CDR3. J was trimmed by 7 bases and V by 2 bases; bases with no gene match: 6. Germline V gene lookup returns CDR1 LGHDT and CDR2 YNNKEL (reference sequence).